The entry below describes one T cell receptor beta chain. Its specificity is unknown. The data belong to a study of PD-1 blockade in classical Hodgkin lymphoma. Study observations and caveats: Researchers reported that CD4+ TCR diversity, though not CD8+, rose significantly by C4D1. When set against healthy donors, newly diagnosed patients were reported to show lower baseline TCR diversity.

In germline, CDR1 is SEHNR, CDR2 FQNEAQ (reference sequence). This CDR3 has 14 amino acids. V was clipped by 5 bases and J by 9 bases, with 14 bases between them. Here immunoSEQ multiplex PCR was the method, and the copy in TCRdb shows in-frame clones only, minus some. The top ten clones hold roughly a third of a sample with around 2,200 clones, about 61% of them seen once. After autologous stem cell transplantation all patients relapsed, and prior brentuximab vedotin exposure differed between cohorts. The genes are TRBV7-9 and TRBJ1-6, with D possibly TRBD1 on 5 matching bases. The origin of this receptor is a human donor with classical Hodgkin lymphoma. The sequenced sample was peripheral blood mononuclear cells (PBMCs), obtained at baseline. CDR3 nucleotide sequence: TGTGCCAGCAGCCAGGGTGGAGAGGGTTCACCCCTCCACTTT. Its protein product is CASSQGGEGSPLHF.